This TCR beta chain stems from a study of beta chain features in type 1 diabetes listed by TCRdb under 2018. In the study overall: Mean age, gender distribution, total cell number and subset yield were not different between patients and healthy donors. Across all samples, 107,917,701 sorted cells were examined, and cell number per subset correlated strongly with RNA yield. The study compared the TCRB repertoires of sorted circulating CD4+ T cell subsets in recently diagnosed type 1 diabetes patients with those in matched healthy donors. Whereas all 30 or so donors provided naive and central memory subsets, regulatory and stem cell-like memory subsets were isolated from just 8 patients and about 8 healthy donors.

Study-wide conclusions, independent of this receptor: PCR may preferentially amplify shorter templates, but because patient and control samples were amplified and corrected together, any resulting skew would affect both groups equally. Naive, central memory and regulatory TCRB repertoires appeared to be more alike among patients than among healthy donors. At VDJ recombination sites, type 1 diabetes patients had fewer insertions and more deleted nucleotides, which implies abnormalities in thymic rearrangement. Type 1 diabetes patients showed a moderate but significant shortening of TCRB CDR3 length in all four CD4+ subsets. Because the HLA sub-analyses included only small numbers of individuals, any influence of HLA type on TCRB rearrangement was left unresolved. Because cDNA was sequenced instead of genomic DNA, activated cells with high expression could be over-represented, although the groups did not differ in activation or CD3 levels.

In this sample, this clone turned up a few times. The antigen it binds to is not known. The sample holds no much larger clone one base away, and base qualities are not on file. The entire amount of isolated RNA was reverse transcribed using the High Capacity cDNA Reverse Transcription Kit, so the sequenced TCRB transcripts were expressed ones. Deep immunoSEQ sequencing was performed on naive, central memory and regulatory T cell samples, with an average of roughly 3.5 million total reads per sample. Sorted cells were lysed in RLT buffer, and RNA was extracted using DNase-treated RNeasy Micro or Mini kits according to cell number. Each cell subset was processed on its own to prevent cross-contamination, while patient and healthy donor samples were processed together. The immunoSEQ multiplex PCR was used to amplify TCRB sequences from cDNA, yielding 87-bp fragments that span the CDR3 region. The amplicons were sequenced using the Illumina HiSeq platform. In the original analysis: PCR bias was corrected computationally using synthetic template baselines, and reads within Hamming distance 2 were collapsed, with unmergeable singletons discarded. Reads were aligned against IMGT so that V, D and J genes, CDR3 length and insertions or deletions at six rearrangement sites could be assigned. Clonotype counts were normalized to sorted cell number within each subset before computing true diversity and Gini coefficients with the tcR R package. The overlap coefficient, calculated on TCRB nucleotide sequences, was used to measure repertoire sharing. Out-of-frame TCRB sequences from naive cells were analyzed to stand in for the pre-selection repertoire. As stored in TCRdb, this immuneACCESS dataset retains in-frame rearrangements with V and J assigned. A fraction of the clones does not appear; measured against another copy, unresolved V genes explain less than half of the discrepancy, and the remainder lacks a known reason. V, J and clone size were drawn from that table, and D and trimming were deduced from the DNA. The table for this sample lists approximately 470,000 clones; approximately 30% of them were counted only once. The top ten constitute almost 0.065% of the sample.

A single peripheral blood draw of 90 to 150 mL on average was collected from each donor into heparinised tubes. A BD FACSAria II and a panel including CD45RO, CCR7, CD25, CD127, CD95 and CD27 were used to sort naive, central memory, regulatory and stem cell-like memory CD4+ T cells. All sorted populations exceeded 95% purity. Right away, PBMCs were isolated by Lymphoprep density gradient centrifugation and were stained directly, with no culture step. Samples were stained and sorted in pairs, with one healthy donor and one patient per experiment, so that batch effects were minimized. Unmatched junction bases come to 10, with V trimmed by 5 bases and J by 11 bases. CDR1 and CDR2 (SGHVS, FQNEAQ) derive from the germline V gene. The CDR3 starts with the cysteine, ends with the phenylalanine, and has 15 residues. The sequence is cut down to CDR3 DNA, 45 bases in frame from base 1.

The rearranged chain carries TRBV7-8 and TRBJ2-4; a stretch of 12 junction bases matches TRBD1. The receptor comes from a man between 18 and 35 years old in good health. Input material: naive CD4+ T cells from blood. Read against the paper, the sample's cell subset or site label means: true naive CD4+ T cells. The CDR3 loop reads CASSPPGQGARVQYF. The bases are TGTGCCAGCAGCCCACCGGGACAGGGGGCGCGGGTTCAGTACTTC.